The rows below give T cell receptor beta chains drawn from one sample of a study of T-cell reconstitution after alpha-beta-depleted transplantation in children. TCRdb reanalysed the PCR reads using MiXCR and keeps one entry per CDR3 protein. The data contain 600,000 to 700,000 distinct CDR3 sequences, 16% of them singletons. This specimen consisted of PBMCs from the stem cell graft donor, obtained from the stem cell graft. The receptors come from a human donor who donated a stem cell graft to a child with acute myeloid leukemia. CDR3s include the opening cysteine and the closing phenylalanine or tryptophan. The D gene is left open where the match is weak. Size is omitted from some rows. Given values are once, few, many or a class for expanded clones.

size,D,V,J,DNA,CDR3
NA,TRBD1,TRBV18,TRBJ1-1,TGTGCCAGCTCACCCGAAGCAGGGGGGACTGAAGCTTTCTTT,CASSPEAGGTEAFF
many,NA,TRBV20-1,TRBJ2-1,TGCAGTGCCCCACGGGGCCGGGTGAATGAGCAGTTCTTC,CSAPRGRVNEQFF
NA,NA,TRBV24-1,TRBJ2-1,TGTGCCACCAGGGCGACTGGGCCGGGAAATGAGCAGTTCTTC,CATRATGPGNEQFF
NA,NA,TRBV15,TRBJ1-5,TGTGCCACCAGCAGAGCATGGGGTAGTCAGCCCCAGCATTTT,CATSRAWGSQPQHF
many,NA,TRBV20-1,TRBJ1-2,TGCACCTCCCCCCACACAGGAGGCTACACCTTC,CTSPHTGGYTF
few,NA,TRBV12-3/TRBV12-4,TRBJ1-4,TGTGCCACACAAACAAGGGTAGACGAAAAACTGTTTTTT,CATQTRVDEKLFF
few,TRBD2,TRBV13,TRBJ2-2,TGTGCCAGCAGCTCCGGGACTAGCGGATACACCGGGGAGCTGTTTTTT,CASSSGTSGYTGELFF
few,NA,TRBV3-1,TRBJ2-5,TGTGCCAGCAGCCAAGTTTCTGGGCAGGGAGAGACCCAGTACTTC,CASSQVSGQGETQYF
many,TRBD1,TRBV20-1,TRBJ2-5,TGCAGTGCTAGAGGGCAGGGGGCAAGCGAGACCCAGTACTTC,CSARGQGASETQYF
NA,TRBD1,TRBV11-3,TRBJ2-7,TGTGCCAGCAGCTTATCCTCGAGGCAGGGGGCGGAAGGCTTCATGTACGAGCAGTACTTC,CASSLSSRQGAEGFMYEQYF